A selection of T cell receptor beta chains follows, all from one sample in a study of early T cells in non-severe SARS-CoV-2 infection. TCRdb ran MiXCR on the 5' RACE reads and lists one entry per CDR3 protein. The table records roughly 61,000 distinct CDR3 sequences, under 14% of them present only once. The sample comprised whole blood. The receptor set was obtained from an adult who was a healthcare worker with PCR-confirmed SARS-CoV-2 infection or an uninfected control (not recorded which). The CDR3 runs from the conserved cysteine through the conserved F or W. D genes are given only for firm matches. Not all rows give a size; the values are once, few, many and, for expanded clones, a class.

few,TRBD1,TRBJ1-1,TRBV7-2,CASSLRRRGLNTEAFF,TGTGCCAGCAGCTTAAGACGGAGGGGGCTGAACACTGAAGCTTTCTTT
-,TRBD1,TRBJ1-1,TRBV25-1,CASSDLTAAGQGNTEAFF,TGTGCCAGCAGTGACTTAACTGCGGCGGGACAGGGGAACACTGAAGCTTTCTTT
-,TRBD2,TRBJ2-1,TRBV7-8,CASSSNSGGAVIANEQFF,TGTGCCAGCAGCTCCAATAGCGGGGGGGCCGTCATCGCCAATGAGCAGTTCTTC
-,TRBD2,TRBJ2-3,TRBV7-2,CASSSSGVSTDTQYF,TGTGCCAGCAGCTCTAGCGGGGTTAGCACAGATACGCAGTATTTT
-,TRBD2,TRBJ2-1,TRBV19,CASSIPSGGEYNEQFF,TGTGCCAGTAGTATACCGAGCGGGGGGGAATACAATGAGCAGTTCTTC
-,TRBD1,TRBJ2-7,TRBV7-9,CASSFGQASSYEQYF,TGTGCCAGCAGTTTCGGACAGGCGAGCTCCTACGAGCAGTACTTC
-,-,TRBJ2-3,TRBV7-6,CASSTQDASTDTQYF,TGTGCCAGCAGCACCCAGGATGCCAGCACAGATACGCAGTATTTT
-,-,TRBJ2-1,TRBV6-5,CASSYSAGNEQFF,TGTGCCAGCAGTTACTCCGCGGGCAATGAGCAGTTCTTC
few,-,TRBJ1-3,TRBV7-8,CASSSSNTIYF,TGTGCCAGCAGCTCTAGCAATACCATATATTTT
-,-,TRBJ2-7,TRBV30,CAWSDRSYEQYF,TGTGCCTGGAGTGACCGGAGCTACGAGCAGTACTTC
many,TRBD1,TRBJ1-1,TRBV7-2,CASSFARTGGNTEAFF,TGTGCCAGCAGCTTCGCCAGGACAGGGGGGAACACTGAAGCTTTCTTT
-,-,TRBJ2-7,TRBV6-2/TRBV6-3,CASSRPGLPYEQYF,TGTGCCAGCAGCCGGCCAGGGTTGCCCTACGAGCAGTACTTC
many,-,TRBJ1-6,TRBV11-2,CASSSEAGSPLHF,TGTGCCAGCAGCTCCGAGGCAGGTTCACCCCTCCACTTT
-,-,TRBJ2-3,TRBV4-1,CASSHGSVATDTQYF,TGCGCCAGCAGCCACGGAAGTGTCGCCACAGATACGCAGTATTTT
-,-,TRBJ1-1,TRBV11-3,CAGSLNRNTEAFF,TGTGCCGGCAGCTTAAACAGGAACACTGAAGCTTTCTTT
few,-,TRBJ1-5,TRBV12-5,CASGTRQPNQPQHF,TGTGCTAGTGGTACGAGACAGCCCAATCAGCCCCAGCATTTT
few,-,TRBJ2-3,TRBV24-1,CATSDHKADTQYF,TGTGCCACCAGTGATCACAAGGCGGATACGCAGTATTTT
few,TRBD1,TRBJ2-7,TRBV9,CASSAQQGAPNYEQYF,TGTGCCAGCAGCGCCCAACAGGGGGCCCCGAACTACGAGCAGTACTTC
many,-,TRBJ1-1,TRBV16,CASSRTQGGTEAFF,TGTGCCAGCAGTCGGACACAGGGAGGCACTGAAGCTTTCTTT
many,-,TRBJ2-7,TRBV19,CASSRTASSYEQYF,TGTGCCAGTAGTAGGACAGCTAGCTCCTACGAGCAGTACTTC
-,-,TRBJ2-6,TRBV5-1,CASSPRTAGANVLTF,TGCGCCAGCAGCCCAAGGACGGCCGGGGCCAACGTCCTGACTTTC
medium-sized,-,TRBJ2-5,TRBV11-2,CASSLWRRETQYF,TGTGCCAGCAGCTTATGGAGAAGAGAGACCCAGTACTTC
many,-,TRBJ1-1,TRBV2,CASKTGNLNTEAFF,TGTGCCAGCAAGACAGGAAATTTGAACACTGAAGCTTTCTTT